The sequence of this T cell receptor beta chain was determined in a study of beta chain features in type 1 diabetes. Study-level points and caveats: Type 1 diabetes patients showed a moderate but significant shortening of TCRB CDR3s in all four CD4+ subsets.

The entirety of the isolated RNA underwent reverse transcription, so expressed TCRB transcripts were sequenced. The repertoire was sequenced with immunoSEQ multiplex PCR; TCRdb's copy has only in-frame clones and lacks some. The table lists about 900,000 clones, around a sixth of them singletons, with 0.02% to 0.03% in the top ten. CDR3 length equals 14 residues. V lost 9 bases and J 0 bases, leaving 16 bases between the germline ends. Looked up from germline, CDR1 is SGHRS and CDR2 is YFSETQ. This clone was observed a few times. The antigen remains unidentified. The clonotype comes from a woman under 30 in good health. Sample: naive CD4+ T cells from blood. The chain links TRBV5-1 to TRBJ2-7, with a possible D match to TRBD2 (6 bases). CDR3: CAIPPGLNSYEQYF. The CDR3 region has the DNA TGCGCCATCCCTCCGGGACTCAACTCCTACGAGCAGTACTTC.